This record covers a single T cell receptor beta chain. What it binds is not known. The sample comes from a study of cytomegalovirus exposure and HLA in healthy donors. Study-wide points: Researchers counted around 160 TCR beta chains as cytomegalovirus-associated. The number of N-insertions in an Asian-associated ancestry cluster was reportedly below the roughly 700-donor mean in a later analysis. Sequences of the TCR beta chain were said to predict the HLA-A and HLA-B alleles of most subjects accurately.

The V end lost 6 bases, the J end lost 3 bases, and 17 bases lay between the germline ends. Germline assignment: CDR1 MNHNS and CDR2 SASEGT. The CDR3 has 15 residues. Researchers ran the PCR with 60 Vbeta and 13 Jbeta primers. Profiled with immunoSEQ multiplex PCR; TCRdb holds only in-frame clones, not every one. The sample has around 100,000 clones, less than 80% seen once; the top ten hold around 3.1%. This chain joins TRBV6-1 and TRBJ1-1; tentative D call: TRBD1 (6 bases). The sequence came from a woman aged 40 to 50 in good health and CMV-seronegative. The material sequenced was PBMCs. The CDR3 region is CASRPSAPGDTEAFF. CDR3 DNA sequence: TGTGCCAGCAGACCCTCGGCTCCAGGGGACACTGAAGCTTTCTTT.